This T cell receptor beta chain came from a study of T cells in Graves' hyperthyroidism and ophthalmopathy. Amplification targeted TCR beta CDR3 regions from RNA transcripts. The HTBI primer set was used in a first-round RT-PCR of the TCR CDR3. Each CDR3 protein gets one entry after TCRdb re-called the multiplex PCR reads with MiXCR. In the table there are 450,000 to 600,000 distinct CDR3 sequences, just under 20% of which are singletons. V was clipped by 5 bases and J by 6 bases, with 13 bases between them. The germline V gene encodes CDR1 LNHDA and CDR2 SQIVND (reference sequence). CDR3 size: 13 residues. This clonotype came up many times.

This receptor was obtained from a man aged 40-50 years with Graves' ophthalmopathy. V and J are TRBV19 and TRBJ1-1; weak D call: TRBD1 (6 bases). What was sequenced was blood. The CDR3 DNA reads TGTGCCAGTAGTTCCCGACAGGACGCTGAAGCTTTCTTT. Its translation is CASSSRQDAEAFF. The whole variable domain, remainder taken from reference TRBV19 and TRBJ1-1, is DGGITQSPKYLFRKEGQNVTLSCEQNLNHDAMYWYRQDPGQGLRLIYYSQIVNDFQKGDIAEGYSVSREKKESFPLTVTSAQKNPTAFYLCASSSRQDAEAFFGQGTRLTVV.